The clone carrying this T cell receptor beta chain was seen a single time. Its antigen remains unidentified. As to treatment: approximately 9-day PBMC culture with coronavirus spike peptide pools or control peptides (ViraFEST assay). This entry is derived from a study of vaccination and CD4 T cells after COVID-19. Looking at the study overall: A median of around 70 days (range 14 to 241) separated dose two from the taking of post-vaccine samples.

V lost 5 bases to trimming and J lost 6 bases, with 18 bases between them. Germline V CDR1 and CDR2: SGHTA, FQGNSA. The CDR3 spans 15 residues. With the Oncomine TCR Beta short-read assay, DNA from cultured CD4+ T cells was sequenced. TCRdb itself ran the PCR reads through MiXCR, one entry per CDR3 protein. The repertoire consists of about 12,000 distinct CDR3 sequences, with approximately 60% occurring once and the leading ten covering roughly 10%. General study results and limits: Nearly all convalescent vaccine-specific clones, 304 of 307, recognized only SARS-CoV-2 spike. There was no significant change from around 20 to 38 median reactive clonotypes.

The material was CD4+ T cells from blood, cultured in vitro, obtained before SARS-CoV-2 vaccination. The V call is TRBV7-2, the J call TRBJ2-3; D is unresolved. The receptor was derived from a human donor who had recovered from COVID-19. The CDR3 nucleotides are TGTGCCAGCAGCCAAATGCTCGGGTCGGCGGATACGCAGTATTTT. Translation gives CASSQMLGSADTQYF.